This T cell receptor beta chain was recovered during a study of shared clonotypes between healthy human individuals. General observations from the study: Having only a few donors restricted how much genetic and exposure-history diversity was captured.

As for this clone: Its antigen remains unidentified.

The table came from immunoSEQ multiplex PCR; TCRdb's copy has only in-frame clones and leaves some out. The table records some 2,500,000 clones, 80% to 95% of them present only once. Germline V lookup: CDR1 SQVTM, CDR2 ANQGSEA. The CDR3 covers 13 residues. V lost 1 base and J 5 bases, leaving 11 bases between the germline ends. This rearrangement joins TRBV29-1 to TRBJ2-5, with D possibly being TRBD2 (6 bases). The source material was naive CD4+ T cells from PBMCs. Subset reported: CD45RA+ positively selected. The TCR was taken from a man aged 18-30 years in good health. Some clones in this sample may be carry-over from other donors' samples. This CDR3 reads CSVEGQAGETQYF. The CDR3 DNA follows: TGCAGCGTTGAAGGGCAGGCGGGGGAGACCCAGTACTTC.